This T cell receptor (beta chain) derives from a study of shared clonotypes between healthy human individuals. Findings and limits, study-wide: The study found about 5% of naive CD4 clonotypes shared across four donors.

As for this clone: Its antigen is currently unknown.

How the authors handled the data: ImmunoSEQ sequences covered only the junction and lacked quality scores; filtering therefore differed. Only in-frame clones appear in the TCRdb table, and some are missing; sequencing was by immunoSEQ multiplex PCR. That table furnishes V, J and clone size, whereas the DNA furnished D and trimming. The sample includes some 2,000,000 clones, around 95% of them seen just once. Germline lookup yields CDR1 SGHRS and CDR2 YFSETQ. The CDR3 is 15 residues long. V was trimmed by 4 bases and J by 5 bases, leaving 18 bases between them. The TCR sequence derives from a man younger than 35 in good health. The V call is TRBV5-1, the J call TRBJ2-5; D is perhaps TRBD1 or TRBD2 (7 bases each). Specimen: naive CD4+ T cells sorted from blood. Regarding subset: CD45RA+ positively selected. The CDR3 region has the DNA TGCGCCAGCAGCATCAACACAGGGGAGGGGGAGACCCAGTACTTC. As protein: CASSINTGEGETQYF.